One sample yielded the 15 T cell receptor beta chains listed below, sequenced in a study of tumor-infiltrating lymphocytes in primary liver carcinoma. Researchers generated TCR beta cDNA from approximately 500 ng of total RNA, relying on a constant-region primer. ARM-PCR was slightly modified, and three nested multiplex PCR rounds with it gave rise to the TCR beta libraries. A C-beta reverse primer and TRBV1-TRBV30 forward primers served in each of the first two PCR rounds, at ten to eleven cycles apiece. TCRdb reprocessed the multiplex PCR reads via MiXCR and lists one record per CDR3 protein. This table holds approximately 53,000 distinct CDR3 sequences, around 77% found once. Scientists recovered RNA and DNA together from roughly 20-30 mg of unsorted bulk tissue. The source material was liver tumor tissue from sampling region 5. Noted subset: tumor region T5, tumor centre. The origin of the receptors is a middle-aged man with primary liver carcinoma and hepatitis B virus infection.

By sample fraction, this clonotype is medium-sized. The chain is built from TRBV5-1 and TRBJ2-3; D unresolved. The CDR3 runs to 16 residues. Per the germline V gene, CDR1 is SGHRS and CDR2 is YFSETQ. V was pared by 1 base and J by 0 bases, with 12 bases between. This CDR3 reads CASSLNGRTSTDTQYF. The CDR3 nucleotides are TGCGCCAGCAGCTTGAACGGCCGCACTAGCACAGATACGCAGTATTTT.

To note about this clonotype: Because the CDR3 is missing its conserved closing phenylalanine or tryptophan, this is likely a read error. The chain links TRBV11-1 to TRBJ2-7; possibly TRBD2 for D (6 bases). Per the germline V gene, CDR1 is SGHAT and CDR2 is FQDESV (reference sequence). The CDR3 runs to 15 residues. CDR3 protein: CASRLTGSGEYEQYL. The CDR3 bases are TGCGCCAGCAGGTTAACGGGATCGGGAGAATACGAGCAGTACCTC.

This chain connects TRBV5-1 to TRBJ1-5; D call uncertain. CDR1 and CDR2 from the germline V gene are SGHRS and YFSETQ. The CDR3 totals 17 residues. V gave up 5 bases and J gave up 7 bases, with 25 bases separating them. The CDR3 nucleotides read TGCGCCAGCAGTTCGGCTCGCGCCCAGCGGGGTCAACAGCCCCAGCATTTT. Protein: CASSSARAQRGQQPQHF.

V usage is TRBV6-6 and J usage is TRBJ1-1, with D possibly being TRBD1 (5 bases). Per the germline V gene, CDR1 is MNHNY and CDR2 is SVGAGI (reference sequence). Trimming took 6 bases from V and 5 from J, leaving 13 bases between them. This CDR3 has 13 residues. The CDR3 bases are TGTGCCAGCAGCATAGGGGAGAGTACTGAAGCTTTCTTT. It yields the protein CASSIGESTEAFF.

This clonotype is a singleton in its sample. Likely a read error: the CDR3 ends without its conserved phenylalanine or tryptophan. V and J are TRBV11-1 and TRBJ2-3, with D possibly being TRBD1 or TRBD2 (5 bases each). This CDR3 spans 19 amino acids. The germline CDR1 and CDR2 sequences are SGHAT and FQDESV (reference sequence). CDR3 nucleotides: TGTGCCTGCAACTCTGGGGGAAGCTCTGTTGGAGCCCGCACAGAAACGCAGTATCTT. Translation gives CACNSGGSSVGARTETQYL.

The rearrangement uses TRBV29-1 and TRBJ2-1; the D gene is possibly TRBD2 (6 bases). The CDR3 has 11 residues. Germline V CDR1 and CDR2: SQVTM, ANQGSEA. The CDR3 protein is CNVYGGRVQFF. CDR3 coding DNA: TGCAACGTATATGGGGGGAGAGTGCAGTTCTTC.

The chain links TRBV6-6 to TRBJ2-1; weak D call: TRBD1 (5 bases). The CDR3 sequence is 11 residues long. CDR1 is MNHNY, CDR2 SVGAGI, per germline (reference sequence). Trimming left V 6 bases short and J 13 bases short, with 13 bases between. This chain's CDR3 is CASSPGCEQFF. The CDR3 bases are TGTGCCAGCAGCCCAGGGTGTGAACAGTTCTTC.

This clonotype was counted at least ten times. The V and J genes are TRBV30 and TRBJ1-2, with 8 nucleotides matching TRBD1. The CDR3 extends over 13 amino acids. Per germline, CDR1 GTSNPN and CDR2 SVGIG (reference sequence). J lost 6 bases, V lost 2 bases, and 5 bases had no gene match. Written as DNA, the CDR3 is TGTGCCTGGAGTCCCCGGACAGGGAATGGCTACACCTTC. Protein product: CAWSPRTGNGYTF.

A word on this clonotype: The junction does not match germline at one end; this may be a read error. V and J are TRBV6-5 and TRBJ1-5; D perhaps matches TRBD1 (5 bases). The CDR3 runs 13 residues. From germline, CDR1 is MNHEY and CDR2 SVGAGI. Here the CDR3 DNA reads TGTGCCAACGGGGACGGTAGCAATCGGCCCCAGCATTTT. Its protein product is CANGDGSNRPQHF.

Details on this clonotype: The CDR3 end shows no conserved phenylalanine or tryptophan, and so a read error is likely. For the CDR3, the DNA is TGTGCCAGCAGTCACCCCAAAAACAGTGAAGCTTTCTCT. It specifies CASSHPKNSEAFS. This rearrangement joins TRBV28 to TRBJ1-1; D gene unclear. This CDR3 has 13 amino acids. Germline V gene data show CDR1 as MDHEN and CDR2 as SYDVKM.

This clonotype was observed once. With a much larger clone just one base away, this may be a read error. The gene calls are TRBV2 and TRBJ1-2, with 8 bases identical to TRBD1. CDR3 length equals 16 residues. Germline values: CDR1 SNHLY, CDR2 FYNNEI. CDR3 nucleotides: TGTGCCTGCAGTGAAGCCGGACAGGGAGGAGGGTATGGCTACACCTTC. Its translation is CACSEAGQGGGYGYTF.

The V call is TRBV5-4, the J call TRBJ2-1, with 8 bases matching TRBD2. CDR3 length: 14 amino acids. The germline CDR1 and CDR2 sequences are SGHNT and YYREEE (reference sequence). V dropped 6 bases and J dropped 8; count of bases not matched to a gene: 10. CDR3 bases: TGTGCCAGCAACCCCTCGGGGGGGCATGATGAGCAGTTCTTC. The encoded protein is CASNPSGGHDEQFF.

As concerns this clonotype: The junction differs from germline at one of its ends, possibly a read error. The chain couples TRBV11-1 to TRBJ2-4; 7 bases line up with TRBD2. The CDR3 has 17 amino acids. Germline CDR1 is SGHAT and CDR2 is FQDESV (reference sequence). CDR3 sequence (DNA): TGTGACAGCAGCTCTCCCGAGACCAGCGGGACCAAAAACATTCAGTACTTC. This codes for CDSSSPETSGTKNIQYF.

Concerning this clonotype itself: The germline gene is not matched at one end of the junction; a read error may be the cause. The V call is TRBV28, the J call TRBJ2-5; D may be TRBD2 (6 bases). This CDR3 comprises 15 residues. CDR1 is MDHEN and CDR2 is SYDVKM in the germline V gene. The DNA for the CDR3 is TGTGCCAGCAGGGGAGGTACAGCTAATTCGGAGATCCAGTACTTC. Protein: CASRGGTANSEIQYF.

As regards this clonotype: Likely a read error: the CDR3 ends without its conserved phenylalanine or tryptophan. V and J are TRBV4-3 and TRBJ1-5, with D perhaps TRBD1 (5 bases). Germline CDR1 reads LGHNA; CDR2 reads YSLEER. CDR3 length equals 13 residues. The CDR3 DNA reads TGCGCCAGCGGCCAGTCCAGGGAGCATCCCCAGCATTAT. It is translated as CASGQSREHPQHY.